This TCR beta chain comes out of a study of blood T cell repertoires in COVID-19. Study summary: From T cells, B-cell-depleted T cells, or PBMCs came the material, which was cDNA or gDNA.

In germline, CDR1 is SGDLS, CDR2 YYNGEE. With 2 bases removed from V and 6 bases from J, the gap between germline ends came to 11 bases. CDR3 size: 13 residues. Authors' analysis steps: Estimates of nucleated cell counts were drawn from the amplification of reference gene primers. Sequenced by immunoSEQ multiplex PCR; TCRdb stores in-frame clones only, minus some. That table supplies the V and J calls and clone size; D and trimming were determined from the DNA. The sample lists roughly 190,000 clones; approximately 86% were seen once. The chain links TRBV9 to TRBJ1-2, with TRBD1 as a possible D gene (5 bases). What was sequenced was peripheral blood. The TCR sequence derives from a man between 65 and 79 years old with acute or convalescent COVID-19. In DNA, the CDR3 is TGTGCCAGCAGCGTGGGGGGTTACGATGGCTACACCTTC. Its protein is CASSVGGYDGYTF.